The 24 T cell receptor beta chains below were found in one sample sequenced in a study of OX40 agonist ivuxolimab in advanced cancers. This table comes from immunoSEQ multiplex PCR, and its TCRdb copy is limited to in-frame clones, with some not included. The top ten hold around a quarter of the sample, which has fewer than 25,000 clones, approximately 86% seen once. The sample was CD4+ or CD8+ T cells sorted from blood, taken in a trial of the OX40 agonist ivuxolimab. These receptors were collected from an adult with an advanced solid tumor such as melanoma, head and neck, liver or kidney cancer.

This chain connects TRBV7-2 to TRBJ2-7; D ambiguous. Germline CDR1 SGHTA, CDR2 FQGNSA. The CDR3 length is 13 residues. V shed 4 bases and J shed 6 bases, with 13 bases lying between them. CDR3 DNA sequence: TGTGCCAGCAGCTATCGGCCCCACGGCGAGCAGTACTTC. It codes for CASSYRPHGEQYF.

This clone was picked up a small number of times. This rearrangement joins TRBV27 to TRBJ2-1; D is perhaps TRBD1 or TRBD2 (5 bases each). Per the germline V gene, CDR1 is MNHEY and CDR2 is SMNVEV (reference sequence). Trimming removed 3 bases from V and 0 bases from J, with 12 bases in between. This CDR3 contains 16 residues. CDR3 residues: CASSFDGASSYNEQFF. DNA for the CDR3: TGTGCCAGCAGTTTTGACGGGGCCAGCTCCTACAATGAGCAGTTCTTC.

This chain joins TRBV4-1 and TRBJ2-1, with TRBD2 matching over 9 bases. Germline CDR1 MGHRA, CDR2 YSYEKL. The CDR3 is 15 amino acids. The J segment lost 0 bases and the V segment lost 6 bases, leaving 3 bases of the junction unmatched. The CDR3 spells CASRETSGSYNEQFF. DNA of the CDR3: TGCGCCAGCAGGGAGACTAGCGGCTCCTACAATGAGCAGTTCTTC.

For this clone: Different DNA sequences within this sample yield the same CDR3. V gene TRBV5-4 combines with J gene TRBJ2-3; D gene ambiguous. The V end lost 3 bases, the J end lost 0 bases, and 8 bases lay between the germline ends. Germline V CDR1 and CDR2: SGHNT, YYREEE (reference sequence). This CDR3 spans 14 amino acids. This CDR3 reads CASSSGPSTDTQYF. Here the CDR3 DNA reads TGTGCCAGCAGCTCAGGTCCTAGCACAGATACGCAGTATTTT.

V gene TRBV7-9 combines with J gene TRBJ2-1, with 7 bases aligning to TRBD2. Germline-derived CDR1 and CDR2 are SEHNR and FQNEAQ (reference sequence). Trimming took 5 bases from V and 8 from J; bases not matched to a gene: 9. The CDR3 runs 14 residues. For the CDR3, the DNA is TGTGCCAGCAGCCCGACTAGCAATCTCGATGAGCAGTTCTTC. It encodes CASSPTSNLDEQFF.

V is TRBV7-6 and J is TRBJ1-1; D is ambiguous. V dropped 4 bases and J dropped 7 bases, with 7 bases sitting between them. Germline V gene lookup returns CDR1 SGHVS and CDR2 FNYEAQ. This CDR3 comprises 11 residues. This CDR3 reads CASSSGLEAFF. DNA for the CDR3: TGTGCCAGCAGCTCCGGGCTTGAAGCTTTCTTT.

V gene TRBV14 combines with J gene TRBJ2-5; a weak D match, TRBD1 (5 bases). The CDR3 is 14 amino acids. Germline lookup yields CDR1 SGHDN and CDR2 FVKESK. Between the trimmed V and J ends, which lost 4 bases and 8 bases, there was a span of 17 bases. The CDR3: CASSLGHGRDTQYF. Written as DNA, the CDR3 is TGTGCCAGCAGCCTCGGACACGGCCGAGACACCCAGTACTTC.

The chain is built from TRBV13 and TRBJ1-2; unclear D gene. V was clipped by 5 bases and J by 6 bases, with 10 bases between them. Germline assignment: CDR1 PRHDT and CDR2 FYEKMQ (reference sequence). CDR3 length: 12 amino acids. CDR3 residues: CASSPDGDGYTF. CDR3 in DNA: TGTGCCAGCAGCCCCGACGGGGATGGCTACACCTTC.

The chain is built from TRBV27 and TRBJ2-3; 7 bases are a match to TRBD2. V trimming: 3 bases; J trimming: 3 bases; junction bases outside the gene matches: 6. The CDR3 consists of 15 residues. Looked up from germline, CDR1 is MNHEY and CDR2 is SMNVEV (reference sequence). CDR3 DNA sequence: TGTGCCAGCAGTTTTCGGCGGGAGCGGACAGATACGCAGTATTTT. It codes for CASSFRRERTDTQYF.

This clone was picked up one time. The chain recombines TRBV7-9 with TRBJ2-3; D possibly corresponds to TRBD1 (6 bases). The CDR3 totals 16 residues. Trimming pared 5 bases from V and 4 bases from J, leaving 19 bases between. Per germline, CDR1 SEHNR and CDR2 FQNEAQ (reference sequence). CDR3 DNA sequence: TGTGCCAGCAGCCTGCCAGGGGATTCCGTCGCAGATACGCAGTATTTT. It translates to CASSLPGDSVADTQYF.

The rearrangement links TRBV10-2 to TRBJ1-1; D possibly corresponds to TRBD1 (6 bases). Trimming took 5 bases from V and 11 from J, leaving 18 bases between them. CDR1 is WSHSY, CDR2 SAAADI, per germline. The CDR3 runs to 13 residues. The chain's CDR3 is CASSQGQSSGAFF. DNA of the CDR3: TGCGCCAGCAGTCAAGGACAGAGTTCGGGGGCTTTCTTT.

The genes are TRBV6-5 and TRBJ1-3; D gene uncertain. V shed 1 base and J shed 4 bases, with 11 bases lying between them. The CDR3 has 15 residues. The germline gives CDR1 MNHEY, CDR2 SVGAGI. CDR3 in DNA: TGTGCCAGCAGTTACTTGTCGGGGTCAGGAAACACCATATATTTT. The encoded protein is CASSYLSGSGNTIYF.

The V gene is TRBV2, the J gene TRBJ2-3; no definite D call. The germline V gene has CDR1 SNHLY and CDR2 FYNNEI. V was cut by 0 bases and J by 0 bases, with 10 bases left in between. This CDR3 is built from 16 residues. CDR3 in amino acids: CASSEAHSFSTDTQYF. The CDR3 DNA follows: TGTGCCAGCAGTGAAGCGCACAGCTTTAGCACAGATACGCAGTATTTT.

V usage is TRBV5-5 and J usage is TRBJ1-1, with TRBD1 matching 8 bases. This CDR3 region has 17 residues. Trimming cost V 4 bases and J 0 bases; bases outside gene matches: 11. Germline V gene data show CDR1 as SGHKS and CDR2 as YYEKEE (reference sequence). Here the CDR3 reads CASSLGPGGGVNTEAFF. CDR3 in DNA: TGTGCCAGCAGCCTTGGGCCAGGGGGCGGAGTGAACACTGAAGCTTTCTTT.

CDR3 region: CASSDSSGSYNEQFF. The CDR3 nucleotides read TGTGCCAGCAGTGACTCTAGCGGCTCCTACAATGAGCAGTTCTTC. The rearrangement joins TRBV6-4 to TRBJ2-1; D possibly corresponds to TRBD2 (6 bases). CDR1 and CDR2 (germline): MRHNA, SNTAGT. The CDR3 totals 15 residues. Trimming removed 0 bases at V and 0 bases at J, with 6 bases between.

The chain links TRBV13 to TRBJ2-7; D is possibly TRBD1 (6 bases). CDR1 PRHDT and CDR2 FYEKMQ come from the germline V gene (reference sequence). With 5 bases removed from V and 10 bases from J, the gap between germline ends came to 21 bases. CDR3 length: 14 residues. The chain's CDR3 is CASSMAGTPLEQYF. The DNA for the CDR3 is TGTGCCAGCAGCATGGCCGGGACACCTCTCGAACAGTACTTC.

The chain uses TRBV7-9 and TRBJ2-2; perhaps D is TRBD1 or TRBD2 (6 bases each). V dropped 2 bases and J dropped 4 bases, with 11 bases sitting between them. Germline CDR1 reads SEHNR; CDR2 reads FQNEAQ (reference sequence). CDR3 length: 15 residues. The CDR3 DNA reads as TGTGCCAGCAGCTTATTAGGGGGAGGCACCGGGGAGCTGTTTTTT. This codes for CASSLLGGGTGELFF.

The chain has TRBV6-1 and TRBJ2-2; no firm D call. Trimming took 3 bases from V and 0 from J, leaving 17 bases between them. Germline V lookup: CDR1 MNHNS, CDR2 SASEGT. The CDR3 spans 18 residues. In DNA form, the CDR3 reads TGTGCCAGCAGTGATACGATTACGGCAGTCACGAACACCGGGGAGCTGTTTTTT. This translates into CASSDTITAVTNTGELFF.

This clone has only one observation. The chain has TRBV4-1 and TRBJ2-1; a weak D match, TRBD1 (6 bases). CDR1 and CDR2 from the germline V gene are MGHRA and YSYEKL. V was trimmed by 3 bases and J by 6 bases, leaving 12 bases between them. There are 14 residues in the CDR3. CDR3 loop: CASSQGRGSNEQFF. The CDR3 DNA follows: TGCGCCAGCAGCCAGGGCAGGGGTTCCAATGAGCAGTTCTTC.

The V call is TRBV30, the J call TRBJ1-3, with 7 bases lining up with TRBD1. This CDR3 region has 15 residues. Germline lookup yields CDR1 GTSNPN and CDR2 SVGIG (reference sequence). V lost 2 bases to trimming and J lost 4 bases; unmatched junction nucleotides: 8. The CDR3 here is CAWSTTGDAGNTIYF. The CDR3 nucleotides are TGTGCCTGGAGTACTACAGGGGATGCAGGAAACACCATATATTTT.

The chain carries TRBV5-1 and TRBJ2-3; the D gene is possibly TRBD2 (6 bases). The V gene's germline CDR1 is SGHRS and CDR2 YFSETQ. CDR3 length: 15 amino acids. V lost 2 bases, J lost 3 bases, and 13 bases lay in between. CDR3 protein: CASSLYGRRTDTQYF. CDR3 DNA: TGCGCCAGCAGCTTATACGGGAGAAGGACAGATACGCAGTATTTT. Combining the CDR3 with reference TRBV5-1 and TRBJ2-3 gives the whole variable domain KAGVTQTPRYLIKTRGQQVTLSCSPISGHRSVSWYQQTPGQGLQFLFEYFSETQRNKGNFPGRFSGRQFSNSRSEMNVSTLELGDSALYLCASSLYGRRTDTQYFGPGTRLTVL.

The chain couples TRBV9 to TRBJ2-2; TRBD2 agrees at 11 bases. The CDR3 has 18 amino acids. Trimming cost V 7 bases and J 1 base; bases outside gene matches: 12. CDR1 is SGDLS, CDR2 YYNGEE, per germline. The CDR3 spells CASALPLAGGENTGELFF. DNA of the CDR3: TGTGCCAGCGCCCTCCCCCTAGCGGGAGGAGAGAACACCGGGGAGCTGTTTTTT.

The V call is TRBV2, the J call TRBJ2-6, with no clear D. V was cut by 8 bases and J by 1 base, with 0 bases left in between. Looked up from germline, CDR1 is SNHLY and CDR2 is FYNNEI. This CDR3 has 11 residues. Here the CDR3 reads CASSGANVLTF. The CDR3 DNA is TGTGCCAGCTCTGGGGCCAACGTCCTGACTTTC. Filled out from reference TRBV2 and TRBJ2-6, the complete variable domain reads EPEVTQTPSHQVTQMGQEVILRCVPISNHLYFYWYRQILGQKVEFLVSFYNNEISEKSEIFDDQFSVERPDGSNFTLKIRSTKLEDSAMYFCASSGANVLTFGAGSRLTVL.

This chain connects TRBV11-2 to TRBJ1-1; D unresolved. Deletions cut 6 bases from V and 4 bases from J, with 3 bases between. This CDR3 has 10 amino acids. Germline-derived CDR1 and CDR2 are SGHAT and FQNNGV. As DNA, the CDR3 is TGTGCCAGCAGTGGCACTGAAGCTTTCTTT. This translates into CASSGTEAFF.